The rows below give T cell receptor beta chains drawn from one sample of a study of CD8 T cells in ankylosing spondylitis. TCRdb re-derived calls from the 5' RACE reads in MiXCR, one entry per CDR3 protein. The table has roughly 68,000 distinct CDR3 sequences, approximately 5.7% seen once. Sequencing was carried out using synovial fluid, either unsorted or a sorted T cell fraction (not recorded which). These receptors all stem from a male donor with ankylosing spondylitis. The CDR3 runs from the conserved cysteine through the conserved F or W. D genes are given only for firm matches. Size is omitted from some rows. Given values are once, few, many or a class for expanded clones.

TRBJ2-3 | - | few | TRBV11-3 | TGTGCCAGCAGCTTTCAGGAGGCAGATACGCAGTATTTT | CASSFQEADTQYF
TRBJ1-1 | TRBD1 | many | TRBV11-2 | TGTGCCAGCAGCCTACAGGGGCACACTGAAGCTTTCTTT | CASSLQGHTEAFF
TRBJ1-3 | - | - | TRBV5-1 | TGCGCCAGCAGCCCAATTGGCCTTGGAAACACCATATATTTT | CASSPIGLGNTIYF
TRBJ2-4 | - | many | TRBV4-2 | TGTGCCAGCAGCCAAGGACTGTCTCTAGCCAAAAACATTCAGTACTTC | CASSQGLSLAKNIQYF
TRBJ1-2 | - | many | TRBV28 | TGTGCCAGCAGAATGCCCTTGACAGGAAACTATGGCTACACCTTC | CASRMPLTGNYGYTF
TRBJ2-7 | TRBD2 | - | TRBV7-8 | TGTGCCAGCAGCTCCCGGCGGGAGACTCACTACGAGCAGTACTTC | CASSSRRETHYEQYF
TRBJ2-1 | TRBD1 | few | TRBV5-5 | TGTGCCAGCAGCTCCGGGCCGACAGGGCGACGGGATGGGGAGCAGTTCTTC | CASSSGPTGRRDGEQFF
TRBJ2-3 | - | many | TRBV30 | TGTGCCTGGAGTGTACAGGAGCGGATATTCACAGATACGCAGTATTTT | CAWSVQERIFTDTQYF
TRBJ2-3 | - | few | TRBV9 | TGTGCCAGCAGCCCGCGAGGGACCGCAGATACGCAGTATTTT | CASSPRGTADTQYF
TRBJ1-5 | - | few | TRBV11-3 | TGTGCCAGCAGCCCCCCGCCCCAGCATTTT | CASSPPPQHF
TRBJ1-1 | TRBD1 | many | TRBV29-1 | TGCAGCGTGACGACAGGGAGGACTGAAGCTTTCTTT | CSVTTGRTEAFF
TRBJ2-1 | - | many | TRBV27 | TGTGCCAGCAGTTTGAGAAGCGGAGTTAGCTCCTACAATGAGCAGTTCTTC | CASSLRSGVSSYNEQFF
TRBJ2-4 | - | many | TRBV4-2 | TGTGCCAGCAGCCAAGGTCGACGGGTTCAGTACTTC | CASSQGRRVQYF
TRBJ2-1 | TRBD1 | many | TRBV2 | TGTGCCAGCGGGGTTATGGGACAGGTCTACAATGAGCAGTTCTTC | CASGVMGQVYNEQFF
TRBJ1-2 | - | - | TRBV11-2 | TGTGCCAGCAGCTTATCCAACTATGGCTACACCTTC | CASSLSNYGYTF
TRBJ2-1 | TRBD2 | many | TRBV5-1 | TGCGCCAGCAGCAAAGAGGGACTAGCGGGAGGGCCCTCGCTTCTCAATGAGCAGTTCTTC | CASSKEGLAGGPSLLNEQFF
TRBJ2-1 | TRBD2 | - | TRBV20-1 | TGCAGTGCTAGAGTTAGCGGGAGAGATGAGCAGTTCTTC | CSARVSGRDEQFF
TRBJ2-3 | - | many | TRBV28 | TGTGCCAGCAGTCCCGGCGGCTCAGATACGCAGTATTTT | CASSPGGSDTQYF
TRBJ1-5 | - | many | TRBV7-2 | TGTGCCAGCAGCGTACGGAGCAATCAGCCCCAGCATTTT | CASSVRSNQPQHF
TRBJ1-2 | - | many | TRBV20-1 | TGCAGTGCTAGTCTGAGGGGGAGCGGCTACACCTTC | CSASLRGSGYTF
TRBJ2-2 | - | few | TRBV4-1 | TGCGCCAGCAGCCTCAGTTGGGGGGCCTACACCGGGGAGCTGTTTTTT | CASSLSWGAYTGELFF
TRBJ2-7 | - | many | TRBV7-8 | TGTGCCAGCAGCTTAGTCGAGACAGCCTACGAGCAGTACTTC | CASSLVETAYEQYF
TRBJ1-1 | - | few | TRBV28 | TGTGCCAGCAGTTTTAGGTGGGGGGCCTACAGCACTGAAGCTTTCTTT | CASSFRWGAYSTEAFF
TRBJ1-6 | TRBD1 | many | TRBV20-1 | TGCAGTGCACAGGGGGGGTCCTTTTCACCCCTCCACTTT | CSAQGGSFSPLHF
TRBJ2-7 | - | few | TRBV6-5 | TGTGCCAGCAGTTATGGCGGGACCGCTACGTTGTACTTC | CASSYGGTATLYF
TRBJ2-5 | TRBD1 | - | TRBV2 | TGTGCCAGCAGTGAAAGGACAGGGGCCGAGACCCAGTACTTC | CASSERTGAETQYF
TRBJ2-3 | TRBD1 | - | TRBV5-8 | TGTGCCAGCAGCCGCCGGGACAGGGTCACAGATACGCAGTATTTT | CASSRRDRVTDTQYF
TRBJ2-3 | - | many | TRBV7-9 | TGTGCCAGCAGCTTAATGGGACCGCACACAGATACGCAGTATTTT | CASSLMGPHTDTQYF
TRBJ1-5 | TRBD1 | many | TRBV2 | TGTGCCAGCAGGGGACAGGGGCCTAGCAATCAGCCCCAGCATTTT | CASRGQGPSNQPQHF
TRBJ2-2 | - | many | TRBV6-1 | TGTGCCAGCAGTGAAGTTGGGGGCAGGATCACCGGGGAGCTGTTTTTT | CASSEVGGRITGELFF
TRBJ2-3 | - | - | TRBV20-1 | TGCAGTGCTGGTCGGAAGACAGATACGCAGTATTTT | CSAGRKTDTQYF
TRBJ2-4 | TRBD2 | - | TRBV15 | TGTGCCACCAGCAGAGAAGGGGCTAGCGGGAGGGTCAAAAACATTCAGTACTTC | CATSREGASGRVKNIQYF
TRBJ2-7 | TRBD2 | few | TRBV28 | TGTGCCAGCAGGCGGGACCCTCTCGGGAGGGAGCAGTACTTC | CASRRDPLGREQYF
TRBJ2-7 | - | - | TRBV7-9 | TGTGCCAGCAGCCGACTGGGCGGGCAGTACTTC | CASSRLGGQYF
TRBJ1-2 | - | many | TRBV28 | TGTGCCAGCAGTGCCCCCGCGGGAGCTAACTATGGCTACACCTTC | CASSAPAGANYGYTF
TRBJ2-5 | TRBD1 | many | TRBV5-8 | TGTGCCAGCAGCTTGGGGGACAGGGGAGGCTCCCAGTACTTC | CASSLGDRGGSQYF
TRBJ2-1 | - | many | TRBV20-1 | TGCAGTGCTGAAACAGGAAGGGGGAGCTCCTACAATGAGCAGTTCTTC | CSAETGRGSSYNEQFF
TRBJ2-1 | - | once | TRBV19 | TGTGCCAGTAGTATCAGGCTCAATGAGCAGTTCTTC | CASSIRLNEQFF
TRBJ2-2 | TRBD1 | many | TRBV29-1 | TGCAGCGCACAGGGACAGGGTAACACCGGGGAGCTGTTTTTT | CSAQGQGNTGELFF
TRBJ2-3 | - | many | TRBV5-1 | TGCGCCAGCAGCTTCGGACAGGGAGGGGATACGCAGTATTTT | CASSFGQGGDTQYF
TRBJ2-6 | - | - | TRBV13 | TGTGCCAGCGCTAGATCTGGGGCCAACGTCCTGACTTTC | CASARSGANVLTF
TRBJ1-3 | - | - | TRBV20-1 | TGCAGTGCTAGAGACGGGAACTCTGGAAACACCATATATTTT | CSARDGNSGNTIYF
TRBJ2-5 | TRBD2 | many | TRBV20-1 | TGCAGTGCTACACCGGGACTAGTACGTGAGACCCAGTACTTC | CSATPGLVRETQYF
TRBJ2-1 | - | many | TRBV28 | TGTGCCAGCAGTCCTTGGGGGATCGGCTCCTACAATGAGCAGTTCTTC | CASSPWGIGSYNEQFF
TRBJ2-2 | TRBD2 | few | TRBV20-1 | TGCAGTGCTAGAGATTGGGCTAGCGGGGCCCCCGGGGAGCTGTTTTTT | CSARDWASGAPGELFF
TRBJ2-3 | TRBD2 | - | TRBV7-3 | TGTGCCAGCAGCTTAACTACTAGCGGCACAGATACGCAGTATTTT | CASSLTTSGTDTQYF
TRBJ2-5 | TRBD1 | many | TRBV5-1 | TGCGCCAGCAGCCGGGGACAGCAAGAGACCCAGTACTTC | CASSRGQQETQYF
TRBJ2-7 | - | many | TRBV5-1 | TGCGCCAGCAGCTTCCGGGCTTGGGAGGACGAGCAGTACTTC | CASSFRAWEDEQYF
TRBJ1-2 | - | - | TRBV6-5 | TGTGCCAGCAGTTATTTCCCGGTTGGGGGGCTGGTCTATGGCTACACCTTC | CASSYFPVGGLVYGYTF
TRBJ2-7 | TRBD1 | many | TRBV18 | TGTGCCAGCTCACTGGACAGGGACTCCTACGAGCAGTACTTC | CASSLDRDSYEQYF
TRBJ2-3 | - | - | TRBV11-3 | TGTGCCAGCAGCTTAGATCGGGTCGGGACGCAGTATTTT | CASSLDRVGTQYF